This passage covers 20 T cell receptor beta chains from one sample sequenced in a study of blood T cell repertoires in COVID-19 (dated by TCRdb to 2019 to 2021). Library generation was performed with the immunoSEQ multiplex PCR assay. The immuneACCESS repertoire file appears here via TCRdb, limited to in-frame rearrangements. These files lack a portion of the clones; in checked studies, under half of the deficit traces to unresolved V genes, and the cause of the others is not known. The sample has roughly 430,000 clones on record, about 88% of them singletons. The top ten constitute about 1.5% of the sample. The specimen sequenced was PBMCs or T cells enriched from blood (not recorded which). The receptor source for this set is a young woman who had been exposed to COVID-19.

The V call is TRBV7-2, the J call TRBJ1-5, with D perhaps matching TRBD1 (5 bases). CDR3 length: 15 amino acids. V lost 2 bases, J lost 4 bases, and 12 bases lay in between. Germline CDR1 and CDR2: SGHTA and FQGNSA. The DNA for the CDR3 is TGTGCCAGCAGCTTAAGCAGGGATGGGAATCAGCCCCAGCATTTT. It codes for CASSLSRDGNQPQHF.

The chain recombines TRBV28 with TRBJ2-2; the match to TRBD1 covers 11 bases. CDR3 length equals 15 residues. The germline CDR1 and CDR2 sequences are MDHEN and SYDVKM. The junction had 1 base not matched to a gene; V was cut back by 4 bases and J by 3 bases. CDR3 protein: CASSSGQGDTGELFF. The CDR3 DNA is TGTGCCAGCAGTTCGGGACAGGGGGACACCGGGGAGCTGTTTTTT.

The CDR3 loop reads CASRPPGLASAGELFF. CDR3 sequence (DNA): TGTGCCAGCAGGCCCCCGGGACTAGCGTCCGCCGGGGAGCTGTTTTTT. The V gene is TRBV2, the J gene TRBJ2-2; 10 bases agree with TRBD2. V lost 6 bases to trimming and J lost 6 bases; unmatched junction nucleotides: 10. Germline V gene lookup returns CDR1 SNHLY and CDR2 FYNNEI. The CDR3 is 16 amino acids. The variable domain in full, completed from reference TRBV2 and TRBJ2-2, reads EPEVTQTPSHQVTQMGQEVILRCVPISNHLYFYWYRQILGQKVEFLVSFYNNEISEKSEIFDDQFSVERPDGSNFTLKIRSTKLEDSAMYFCASRPPGLASAGELFFGEGSRLTVL.

In the case of this clone: One junction end disagrees with the germline gene, perhaps due to a read error. The chain has TRBV27 and TRBJ1-4, with 7 bases fitting TRBD1. This CDR3 contains 14 residues. The germline gives CDR1 MNHEY, CDR2 SMNVEV (reference sequence). This CDR3 reads CASSRGQQNGKLFF. CDR3 sequence (DNA): TGTGCCAGCAGTCGGGGACAGCAAAATGGAAAACTGTTTTTT.

V is TRBV4-3 and J is TRBJ2-7, with 10 bases aligning to TRBD2. The CDR3 sequence is 14 residues long. Trimming removed 0 bases from V and 6 bases from J; junction bases left unmatched: 2. The germline gives CDR1 LGHNA, CDR2 YSLEER. The DNA for the CDR3 is TGCGCCAGCAGCCAAGACAGCGGGGGGGCCGAGCAGTACTTC. As protein: CASSQDSGGAEQYF.

This chain uses TRBV5-1 with TRBJ2-7; 9 bases agree with TRBD1. The CDR3 extends over 14 amino acids. Germline V lookup: CDR1 SGHRS, CDR2 YFSETQ. Unmatched junction bases numbered 8, after V lost 6 bases and J lost 4 bases. The CDR3 DNA reads TGCGCCAGCACCACCCGGACAGGGGCGTACGAGCAGTACTTC. It translates to CASTTRTGAYEQYF.

The chain links TRBV10-3 to TRBJ1-1, with 10 bases fitting TRBD1. CDR1 ENHRY and CDR2 SYGVKD come from the germline V gene. This CDR3 comprises 12 residues. With 10 bases clipped from V and 7 bases from J, the junction kept 6 bases outside the gene matches. CDR3 sequence reads: CATGTGVGEAFF. CDR3 nucleotide sequence: TGTGCCACCGGGACAGGGGTTGGTGAAGCTTTCTTT.

The V call is TRBV6-4, the J call TRBJ2-1; TRBD2 agrees at 7 bases. The CDR3 has 13 amino acids. The trim removed 5 bases at V and 2 bases at J, leaving 0 bases unmatched. CDR1 MRHNA and CDR2 SNTAGT come from the germline V gene. DNA for the CDR3: TGTGCCAGCAGTAGCGGGGCCTACAATGAGCAGTTCTTC. Its protein product is CASSSGAYNEQFF.

This CDR3 reads CATERTGTQYF. CDR3 DNA: TGTGCCACCGAGCGAACGGGGACCCAGTACTTC. V is TRBV24-1 and J is TRBJ2-5; D is ambiguous. V lost 9 bases, J lost 7 bases, and 11 bases lay in between. CDR1 is KGHDR and CDR2 is SFDVKD in the germline V gene. This CDR3 spans 11 amino acids.

This sequence joins TRBV6-5 and TRBJ1-1; TRBD1 agrees at 8 bases. With 8 bases clipped from V and 3 bases from J, the junction kept 11 bases outside the gene matches. The CDR3 spans 15 residues. Per germline, CDR1 MNHEY and CDR2 SVGAGI. This chain's CDR3 is CASFIQGGGYTEAFF. The CDR3 coding sequence is TGTGCCAGCTTCATACAGGGGGGAGGGTACACTGAAGCTTTCTTT.

The gene calls are TRBV11-2 and TRBJ2-3, with 14 positions matching TRBD2. This CDR3 is built from 18 residues. The V gene's germline CDR1 is SGHAT and CDR2 FQNNGV. V lost 6 bases and J lost 0; bases outside the gene matches: 8. The CDR3 sequence is CASRGLAGGPFSTDTQYF. CDR3 nucleotide sequence: TGTGCCAGCAGAGGACTAGCGGGGGGCCCATTTAGCACAGATACGCAGTATTTT. The complete variable domain, with remaining parts taken from reference TRBV11-2 and TRBJ2-3, reads EAGVAQSPRYKIIEKRQSVAFWCNPISGHATLYWYQQILGQGPKLLIQFQNNGVVDDSQLPKDRFSAERLKGVDSTLKIQPAKLEDSAVYLCASRGLAGGPFSTDTQYFGPGTRLTVL.

The chain carries TRBV2 and TRBJ1-5; weak D call: TRBD1 (6 bases). V lost 6 bases, J lost 0 bases, and 21 bases lay in between. This CDR3 comprises 18 residues. CDR1 is SNHLY and CDR2 is FYNNEI in the germline V gene. DNA of the CDR3: TGTGCCAGCAGCCCGGTTAAAGTGGACAGAGATAGCAATCAGCCCCAGCATTTT. Its translation is CASSPVKVDRDSNQPQHF.

This clone was found many times. The chain has TRBV29-1 and TRBJ2-2; 7 bases map to TRBD1. The CDR3 contains 16 residues. The V gene end was trimmed by 1 base and the J gene end by 4 bases; junction bases not matched to a gene: 9. CDR1 and CDR2 from the germline V gene are SQVTM and ANQGSEA. The CDR3 loop reads CSVEGTYGQATGELFF. CDR3 coding DNA: TGCAGCGTTGAAGGGACATACGGACAGGCCACCGGGGAGCTGTTTTTT.

V is TRBV28 and J is TRBJ2-7; 7 nucleotides match TRBD1. The CDR3 is 15 residues long. The germline gives CDR1 MDHEN, CDR2 SYDVKM. V lost 4 bases to trimming and J lost 6 bases; unmatched junction nucleotides: 12. In nucleotides, the CDR3 is TGTGCCAGCAGTTCGCCCCAGGGGGTGGAAGGCGAGCAGTACTTC. Protein: CASSSPQGVEGEQYF. Supplemented by reference TRBV28 and TRBJ2-7, the full variable domain reads DVKVTQSSRYLVKRTGEKVFLECVQDMDHENMFWYRQDPGLGLRLIYFSYDVKMKEKGDIPEGYSVSREKKERFSLILESASTNQTSMYLCASSSPQGVEGEQYFGPGTRLTVT.

CDR3 DNA: TGTGCCAGCAGCTTAGCCCTAATAGCGGGAGGGAGAGGGGATACGCAGTATTTT. It specifies CASSLALIAGGRGDTQYF. This chain connects TRBV7-2 to TRBJ2-3; 11 nucleotides agree with TRBD2. The CDR3 spans 18 residues. V shed 0 bases, J shed 6 bases, and the junction held 11 bases outside the gene matches. The germline V gene has CDR1 SGHTA and CDR2 FQGNSA.

The chain recombines TRBV29-1 with TRBJ2-1; D is ambiguous. The CDR3 has 13 residues. With 0 bases removed from V and 4 bases from J, the gap between germline ends came to 7 bases. Germline V gene lookup returns CDR1 SQVTM and CDR2 ANQGSEA. CDR3 sequence reads: CSVEDRRYNEQFF. The CDR3 nucleotides are TGCAGCGTTGAAGATCGCAGGTACAATGAGCAGTTCTTC.

The sample holds one count of this clone. The chain carries TRBV13 and TRBJ1-2; no clear D. The CDR3 consists of 14 residues. V was pared by 5 bases and J by 6 bases, with 16 bases between. CDR1 is PRHDT and CDR2 is FYEKMQ in the germline V gene (reference sequence). The CDR3 protein is CASSHPEGVHGYTF. The CDR3 DNA reads TGTGCCAGCAGCCATCCCGAGGGAGTCCATGGCTACACCTTC.

V gene TRBV6-5 combines with J gene TRBJ1-6, with no clear D. The germline gives CDR1 MNHEY, CDR2 SVGAGI. There are 15 residues in the CDR3. Deletions cut 0 bases from V and 8 bases from J, with 11 bases between. The CDR3 sequence is CASSYSRKGDSPLHF. In DNA, the CDR3 is TGTGCCAGCAGTTACTCGAGGAAGGGAGATTCACCCCTCCACTTT.

The rearrangement links TRBV19 to TRBJ1-2; D gene ambiguous. Germline V gene sequence: CDR1 LNHDA, CDR2 SQIVND (reference sequence). The CDR3 runs 12 residues. Trimming removed 5 bases at V and 3 bases at J, with 7 bases between. The CDR3 bases are TGTGCCAGTAGTTTCGCGGACTATGGCTACACCTTC. Protein sequence: CASSFADYGYTF.

The chain recombines TRBV4-1 with TRBJ2-7; no definite D call. Germline V gives CDR1 MGHRA, CDR2 YSYEKL. The CDR3 length is 15 residues. V lost 1 base and J lost 4, with 14 bases in between. Written as DNA, the CDR3 is TGCGCCAGCAGCCAAGTGGCTCCCTCCCCTTACGAGCAGTACTTC. Translated: CASSQVAPSPYEQYF.